The clone carrying this TCR beta chain was counted only a few times. Its matching antigen is unknown. The protocol was immunoSEQ multiplex PCR, while the TCRdb copy is restricted to in-frame clones and leaves out a portion. The sample gives 40,000 to 60,000 clones, approximately 80% of which show up once; approximately 3.5% is in the top ten. The data derive from a study of PD-1 blockade in mismatch repair-deficient tumors. Overall study: All were previously treated, progressing patients with approximately 12 mismatch repair-deficient cancer types.

Every patient had mismatch repair deficiency by PCR or immunohistochemistry. The TCR-sequenced patients were three responders to pembrolizumab. Study outcomes and limitations: After pembrolizumab, tumor-resident clones rose rapidly, then generally contracted before radiologic responses.

The CDR3 runs 11 residues. The germline V gene has CDR1 SNHLY and CDR2 FYNNEI. V was trimmed by 5 bases and J by 8 bases, leaving 9 bases between them. This sequence was found in an adult with mismatch repair-deficient cancer. The specimen comprised PBMCs, sampled before pembrolizumab treatment. This chain joins TRBV2 and TRBJ1-1; D unresolved. The CDR3 loop reads CASSRTGEAFF. The DNA for the CDR3 is TGTGCCAGCAGTCGGACGGGGGAAGCTTTCTTT.